These T cell receptor beta chains were read from a single sample in a study of cytomegalovirus exposure and HLA in healthy donors. Profiling relied on immunoSEQ multiplex PCR, and the TCRdb table lists in-frame clones only, not all of them. The sample carries some 98,000 clones, roughly 84% recorded once. The sample was PBMCs. The receptors shown here come from a man younger than 35 in good health and CMV-seropositive. Each CDR3 is given with its conserved first and last residue. A D gene is named only where the DNA matches it firmly. Where a row states a size, it is once, few, many or the class of an expanded clone; other rows omit it.

j_gene: TRBJ2-7; d_gene: -; abundance: -; v_gene: TRBV7-6; CDR3nt: TGTGCCAGCAGCAAAGGCGGCGGCGAGCAGTACTTC; CDR3aa: CASSKGGGEQYF
j_gene: TRBJ2-3; d_gene: -; abundance: -; v_gene: TRBV5-4; CDR3nt: TGTGCCAGCAGCCCCCTGGCGGGGGCTTCCACAGATACGCAGTATTTT; CDR3aa: CASSPLAGASTDTQYF
j_gene: TRBJ1-2; d_gene: -; abundance: -; v_gene: TRBV5-1; CDR3nt: TGCGCCAGCAGCTTGTGGTCAGGGAACTATGGCTACACCTTC; CDR3aa: CASSLWSGNYGYTF
j_gene: TRBJ2-3; d_gene: -; abundance: -; v_gene: TRBV11-2; CDR3nt: TGTGCCAGCAGCTCCGGGAACCGGTTTTCAGATACGCAGTATTTT; CDR3aa: CASSSGNRFSDTQYF
j_gene: TRBJ2-4; d_gene: TRBD1; abundance: -; v_gene: TRBV5-6; CDR3nt: TGTGCCAGCAGCTTCGGGACAGGGAGTGGAGACATTCAGTACTTC; CDR3aa: CASSFGTGSGDIQYF
j_gene: TRBJ1-4; d_gene: TRBD1; abundance: once; v_gene: TRBV28; CDR3nt: TGTGCCAGCAGTTACATCCCGGGACAGCAACTGTTTTTT; CDR3aa: CASSYIPGQQLFF
j_gene: TRBJ1-1; d_gene: -; abundance: -; v_gene: TRBV4-2; CDR3nt: TGTGCCAGCAGCCCCAGGGTAAACACTGAAGCTTTCTTT; CDR3aa: CASSPRVNTEAFF
j_gene: TRBJ2-7; d_gene: TRBD2; abundance: few; v_gene: TRBV10-3; CDR3nt: TGTGCCATCAGGAGGACTAGCGGGCCTGCCTACGAGCAGTACTTC; CDR3aa: CAIRRTSGPAYEQYF
j_gene: TRBJ2-7; d_gene: -; abundance: -; v_gene: TRBV6-5; CDR3nt: TGTGCCAGCAGTTGGGGCAGTCGGGAGCAGTACTTC; CDR3aa: CASSWGSREQYF
j_gene: TRBJ2-7; d_gene: -; abundance: few; v_gene: TRBV19; CDR3nt: TGTGCCAGTAGTATAGGACAGGGAGGCCACGGCGAGCAGTACTTC; CDR3aa: CASSIGQGGHGEQYF
j_gene: TRBJ2-7; d_gene: -; abundance: -; v_gene: TRBV4-3; CDR3nt: TGCGCCAGCAGCCAAGATACGGTCGGCTACGAGCAGTACTTC; CDR3aa: CASSQDTVGYEQYF
j_gene: TRBJ1-4; d_gene: -; abundance: -; v_gene: TRBV7-2; CDR3nt: TGTGCCAGCAGCTTAGCCGGTGCAACTAATGAAAAACTGTTTTTT; CDR3aa: CASSLAGATNEKLFF
j_gene: TRBJ2-7; d_gene: TRBD2; abundance: -; v_gene: TRBV27; CDR3nt: TGTGCCAGCAGTTCGGGAGGGCAATCCTACGAGCAGTACTTC; CDR3aa: CASSSGGQSYEQYF
j_gene: TRBJ1-1; d_gene: TRBD1; abundance: -; v_gene: TRBV6-5; CDR3nt: TGTGCCAGCCGCACCAGGGGGTCAACTGAAGCTTTCTTT; CDR3aa: CASRTRGSTEAFF
j_gene: TRBJ2-7; d_gene: -; abundance: -; v_gene: TRBV5-6; CDR3nt: TGTGCCAGCAGCGCTAAAACGGAGCAGTACTTC; CDR3aa: CASSAKTEQYF
j_gene: TRBJ1-1; d_gene: -; abundance: -; v_gene: TRBV19; CDR3nt: TGTGCCAGTAGTTACCAGGGAGGAACTGAAGCTTTCTTT; CDR3aa: CASSYQGGTEAFF
j_gene: TRBJ1-2; d_gene: -; abundance: -; v_gene: TRBV19; CDR3nt: TGTGCCAGTAGTATTGAAAGGTGGCGGGGGAACTATGGCTACACCTTC; CDR3aa: CASSIERWRGNYGYTF
j_gene: TRBJ2-5; d_gene: TRBD2; abundance: -; v_gene: TRBV5-1; CDR3nt: TGCGCCAGCAGCCCCGGCGGGACTAGCAGCCAGACCCAGTACTTC; CDR3aa: CASSPGGTSSQTQYF
j_gene: TRBJ2-7; d_gene: -; abundance: -; v_gene: TRBV11-2; CDR3nt: TGTGCCAGCAGCTTATCCTACTCCTACGAGCAGTACTTC; CDR3aa: CASSLSYSYEQYF
j_gene: TRBJ2-7; d_gene: -; abundance: -; v_gene: TRBV7-3; CDR3nt: TGTGCCAGCAGCACCCAGTCGGGACACCATTACTTC; CDR3aa: CASSTQSGHHYF
j_gene: TRBJ1-1; d_gene: TRBD1; abundance: -; v_gene: TRBV14; CDR3nt: TGTGCCAGCAGCCAAGGATTGAGACAGGGCCGCTCCTTCGTAAGCCAAGAAGCTTTCTTT; CDR3aa: CASSQGLRQGRSFVSQEAFF
j_gene: TRBJ2-4; d_gene: -; abundance: -; v_gene: TRBV28; CDR3nt: TGTGCAAGCGCAGAGGACATTCAGTACTTC; CDR3aa: CASAEDIQYF
j_gene: TRBJ2-1; d_gene: -; abundance: -; v_gene: TRBV9; CDR3nt: TGTGCCAGCAGCGAAGACGAAGCGGGTGAGCAGTTCTTC; CDR3aa: CASSEDEAGEQFF
j_gene: TRBJ2-1; d_gene: TRBD2; abundance: -; v_gene: TRBV6-1; CDR3nt: TGTGCCAGCAGTGGCCGGACTAGCGGGAGTAGGAATGAGCAGTTCTTC; CDR3aa: CASSGRTSGSRNEQFF
j_gene: TRBJ2-5; d_gene: -; abundance: -; v_gene: TRBV7-9; CDR3nt: TGTGCCAGCTCCCGAGGGTTTCAAGAGACCCAGTACTTC; CDR3aa: CASSRGFQETQYF
j_gene: TRBJ2-2; d_gene: -; abundance: -; v_gene: TRBV7-3; CDR3nt: TGTGCCAGCAGCTCAAACGGGGGACCGACTACCGGGGAGCTGTTTTTT; CDR3aa: CASSSNGGPTTGELFF
j_gene: TRBJ2-1; d_gene: -; abundance: once; v_gene: TRBV6-5; CDR3nt: TGTGCCAGCAGCCTCGGGGTATGGTCCTACAATGAGCAGTTCTTC; CDR3aa: CASSLGVWSYNEQFF
j_gene: TRBJ1-4; d_gene: TRBD1; abundance: once; v_gene: TRBV4-2; CDR3nt: TGTGCCAGCAGCCAAGATCCTTTCAGGGGGGATGAAAAACTGTTTTTT; CDR3aa: CASSQDPFRGDEKLFF
j_gene: TRBJ2-2; d_gene: -; abundance: -; v_gene: TRBV10-3; CDR3nt: TGTGCCATCGCGCGGGACCCGGGGACCGGGGAGCTGTTTTTT; CDR3aa: CAIARDPGTGELFF
j_gene: TRBJ1-2; d_gene: TRBD1; abundance: -; v_gene: TRBV19; CDR3nt: TGTGCCAGTTTAAATCGACAGGGCGAAGGCTACACCTTC; CDR3aa: CASLNRQGEGYTF
j_gene: TRBJ2-5; d_gene: -; abundance: -; v_gene: TRBV19; CDR3nt: TGTGCCAGTAGTATCCAGCGGCAAGAGACCCAGTACTTC; CDR3aa: CASSIQRQETQYF
j_gene: TRBJ2-1; d_gene: -; abundance: -; v_gene: TRBV19; CDR3nt: TGTGCCAGTAGTATGGGCGGGCTTGAGCAGTTCTTC; CDR3aa: CASSMGGLEQFF
j_gene: TRBJ2-1; d_gene: -; abundance: -; v_gene: TRBV5-1; CDR3nt: TGCGCCAGCAGCTTGGCTGGTACATCCAATGAGCAGTTCTTC; CDR3aa: CASSLAGTSNEQFF